This is a list of T cell receptor beta chains from one sample in a study of beta chain features in type 1 diabetes. The table came from immunoSEQ multiplex PCR; TCRdb's copy has only in-frame clones and leaves some out. The sample yields about 640,000 clones, roughly 12% seen once. Sequencing used naive CD4+ T cells from blood. Source of these receptors: a man aged 25 to 40 with type 1 diabetes. Both conserved end residues are part of each CDR3. The order of the fields is V gene, D gene, J gene, clone size, CDR3 protein, CDR3 DNA. A D gene is named only where the DNA matches it firmly. Clone size is shown for a subset of rows, as once, few, many or a class of expanded clone.

TRBV25-1	-	TRBJ1-4	-	CASSDVATNEKLFF	TGTGCCAGCAGTGATGTGGCCACTAATGAAAAACTGTTTTTT
TRBV18	-	TRBJ2-7	-	CASSPLRDSTYEQYF	TGTGCCAGCTCACCCCTCCGGGACTCAACCTACGAGCAGTACTTC
TRBV11-3	-	TRBJ2-3	few	CASSLDRGLSTDTQYF	TGTGCCAGCAGCTTAGATCGAGGACTGAGCACAGATACGCAGTATTTT
TRBV7-2	-	TRBJ2-5	few	CASSLGPRGQETQYF	TGTGCCAGCAGCTTAGGGCCGCGGGGCCAAGAGACCCAGTACTTC
TRBV9	TRBD1	TRBJ2-5	-	CASSVGQGSETQYF	TGTGCCAGCAGCGTAGGACAGGGGAGCGAGACCCAGTACTTC
TRBV9	-	TRBJ2-2	few	CASSVPGSNTGELFF	TGTGCCAGCAGCGTTCCAGGATCGAACACCGGGGAGCTGTTTTTT
TRBV7-2	-	TRBJ2-7	few	CASSPDRKYEQYF	TGTGCCAGCAGCCCGGACAGAAAGTACGAGCAGTACTTC
TRBV7-2	TRBD1	TRBJ1-2	-	CASSATGGNYGYTF	TGTGCCAGCAGCGCTACAGGGGGTAACTATGGCTACACCTTC
TRBV10-3	-	TRBJ2-7	few	CAISETTGAPYEQYF	TGTGCCATCAGTGAGACGACAGGAGCCCCCTACGAGCAGTACTTC
TRBV30	TRBD1	TRBJ2-6	-	CAWTSGQGPFEVSGANVLTF	TGTGCCTGGACTTCGGGACAGGGGCCATTCGAGGTCTCTGGGGCCAACGTCCTGACTTTC
TRBV5-6	-	TRBJ2-7	few	CASSFPGGYEQYF	TGTGCCAGCAGCTTCCCAGGAGGGTACGAGCAGTACTTC
TRBV28	-	TRBJ2-7	-	CASTLRGEPAYEQYF	TGTGCCAGCACTCTGCGGGGTGAGCCGGCTTACGAGCAGTACTTC